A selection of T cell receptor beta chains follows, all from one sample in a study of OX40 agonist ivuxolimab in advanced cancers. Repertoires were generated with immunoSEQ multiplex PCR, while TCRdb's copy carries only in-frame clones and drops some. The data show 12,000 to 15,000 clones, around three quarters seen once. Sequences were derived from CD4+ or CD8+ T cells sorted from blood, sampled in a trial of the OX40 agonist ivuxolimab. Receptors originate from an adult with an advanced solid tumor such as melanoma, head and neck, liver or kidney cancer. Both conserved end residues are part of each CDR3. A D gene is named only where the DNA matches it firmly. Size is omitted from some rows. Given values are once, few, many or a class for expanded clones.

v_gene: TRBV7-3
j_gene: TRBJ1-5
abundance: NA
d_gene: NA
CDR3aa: CASSLGQDQPQHF
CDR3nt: TGTGCCAGCAGCCTAGGACAAGATCAGCCCCAGCATTTT

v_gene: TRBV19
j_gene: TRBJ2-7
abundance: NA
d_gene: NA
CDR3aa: CASSIGSEQYF
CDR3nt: TGTGCCAGTAGTATCGGTTCCGAGCAGTACTTC

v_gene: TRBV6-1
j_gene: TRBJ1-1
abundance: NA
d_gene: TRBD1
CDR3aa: CASRSQGEAFF
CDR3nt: TGTGCCAGCAGATCACAGGGGGAAGCTTTCTTT

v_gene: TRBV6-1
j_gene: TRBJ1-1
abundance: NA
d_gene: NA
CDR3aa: CASTTWENTEAFF
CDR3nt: TGTGCCAGCACCACGTGGGAGAACACTGAAGCTTTCTTT

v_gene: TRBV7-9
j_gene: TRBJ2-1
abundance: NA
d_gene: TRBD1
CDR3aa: CASSSDRGTYNEQFF
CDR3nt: TGTGCCAGCAGCTCCGACAGGGGCACCTACAATGAGCAGTTCTTC

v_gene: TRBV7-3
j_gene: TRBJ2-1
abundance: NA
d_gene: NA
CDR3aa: CASSLTSDSYNEQFF
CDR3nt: TGTGCCAGCAGCTTAACGTCGGACTCCTACAATGAGCAGTTCTTC

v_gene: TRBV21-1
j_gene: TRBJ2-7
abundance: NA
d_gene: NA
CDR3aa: CASSVAASGSYEQYF
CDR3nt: TGTGCCAGCAGCGTAGCGGCTAGCGGCTCCTACGAGCAGTACTTC

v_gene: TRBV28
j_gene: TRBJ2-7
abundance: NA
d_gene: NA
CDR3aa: CASSFDGAYEQYF
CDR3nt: TGTGCCAGCAGTTTTGACGGTGCCTACGAGCAGTACTTC

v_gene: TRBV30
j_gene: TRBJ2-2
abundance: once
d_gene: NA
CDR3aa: CAWSVYTGELFF
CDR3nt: TGTGCCTGGAGTGTGTATACCGGGGAGCTGTTTTTT

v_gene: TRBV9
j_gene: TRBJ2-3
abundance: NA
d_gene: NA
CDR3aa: CASSQTQDLDTQYF
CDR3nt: TGTGCCAGCAGCCAAACCCAAGACCTCGATACGCAGTATTTT

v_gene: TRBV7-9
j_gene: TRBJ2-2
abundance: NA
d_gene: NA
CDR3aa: CASSLDTGELFF
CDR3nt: TGTGCCAGCAGCTTAGATACCGGGGAGCTGTTTTTT

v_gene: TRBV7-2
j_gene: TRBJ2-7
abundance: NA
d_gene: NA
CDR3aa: CASSFVSSTYEQYF
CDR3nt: TGTGCCAGCAGCTTCGTAAGTTCTACCTACGAGCAGTACTTC

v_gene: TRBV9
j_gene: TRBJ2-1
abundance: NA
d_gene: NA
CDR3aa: CASSVTASSYNEQFF
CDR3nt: TGTGCCAGCAGCGTGACAGCGAGCTCCTACAATGAGCAGTTCTTC

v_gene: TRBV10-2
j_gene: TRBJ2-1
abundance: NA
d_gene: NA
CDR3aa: CASRLDSYNEQFF
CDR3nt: TGCGCCAGCAGACTGGACTCCTACAATGAGCAGTTCTTC

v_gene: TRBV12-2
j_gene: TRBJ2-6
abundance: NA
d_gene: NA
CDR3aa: CASRAEQTTQSRANVLTF
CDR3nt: TGTGCAAGTCGCGCTGAACAGACCACACAAAGTCGGGCCAACGTCCTGACTTTC

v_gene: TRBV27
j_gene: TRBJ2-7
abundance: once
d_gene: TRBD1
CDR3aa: CASSAFDRVSSYEQYF
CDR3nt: TGTGCCAGCAGTGCCTTCGACAGGGTGAGCTCCTACGAGCAGTACTTC

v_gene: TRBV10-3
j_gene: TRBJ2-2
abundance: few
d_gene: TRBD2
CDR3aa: CAISGTNNTGELFF
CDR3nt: TGTGCCATCTCCGGGACTAATAACACCGGGGAGCTGTTTTTT

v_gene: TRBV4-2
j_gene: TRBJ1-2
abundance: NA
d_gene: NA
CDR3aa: CASSGIRDYTF
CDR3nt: TGTGCCAGCAGCGGCATCAGGGACTACACCTTC

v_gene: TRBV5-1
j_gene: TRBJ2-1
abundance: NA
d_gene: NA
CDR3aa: CASSLAEFTSHEQFF
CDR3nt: TGCGCCAGCAGCTTGGCCGAGTTTACGAGCCATGAGCAGTTCTTC

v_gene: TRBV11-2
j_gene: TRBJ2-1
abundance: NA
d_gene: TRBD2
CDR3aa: CASSWERELYYNEQFF
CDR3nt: TGTGCCAGCAGCTGGGAGCGGGAGCTCTATTACAATGAGCAGTTCTTC

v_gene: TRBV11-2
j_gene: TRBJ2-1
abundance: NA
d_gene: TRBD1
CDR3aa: CASSSWDSQQFF
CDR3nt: TGTGCCAGCAGCAGCTGGGACAGTCAGCAGTTCTTC

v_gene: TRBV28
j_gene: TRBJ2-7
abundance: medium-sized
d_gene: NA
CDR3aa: CASSRSRGTGTYEQYF
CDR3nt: TGTGCCAGCAGTCGCTCCCGGGGCACAGGAACCTACGAGCAGTACTTC

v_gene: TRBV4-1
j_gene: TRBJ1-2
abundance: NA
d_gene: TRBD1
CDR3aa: CASSQGGDRDGYTF
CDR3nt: TGCGCCAGCAGCCAAGGAGGGGACAGGGACGGCTACACCTTC

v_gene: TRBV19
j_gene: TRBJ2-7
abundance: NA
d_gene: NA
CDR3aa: CASSRRDTGAYEQYF
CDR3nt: TGTGCCAGTAGTAGAAGGGACACCGGAGCCTACGAGCAGTACTTC

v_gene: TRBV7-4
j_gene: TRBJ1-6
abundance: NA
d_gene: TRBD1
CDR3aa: CASSHPQGDKTPLHF
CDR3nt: TGTGCCAGCAGCCACCCTCAGGGGGATAAAACACCCCTCCACTTT

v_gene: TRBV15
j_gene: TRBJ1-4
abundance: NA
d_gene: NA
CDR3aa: CATSRDQTEKLFF
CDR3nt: TGTGCCACCAGCAGAGACCAGACAGAAAAACTGTTTTTT

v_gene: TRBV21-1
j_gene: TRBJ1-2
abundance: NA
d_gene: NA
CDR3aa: CASSKAPGGPGGYTF
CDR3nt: TGTGCCAGCAGCAAAGCTCCAGGCGGGCCCGGAGGCTACACCTTC

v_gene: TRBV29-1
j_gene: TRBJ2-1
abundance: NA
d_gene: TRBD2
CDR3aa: CSVMTSGRRFEQFF
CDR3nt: TGCAGCGTGATGACTAGCGGGAGGAGGTTTGAGCAGTTCTTC

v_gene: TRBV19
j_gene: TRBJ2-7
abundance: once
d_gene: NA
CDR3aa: CASQPESTGIYEQYF
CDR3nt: TGTGCCAGTCAGCCAGAATCCACAGGGATCTACGAGCAGTACTTC

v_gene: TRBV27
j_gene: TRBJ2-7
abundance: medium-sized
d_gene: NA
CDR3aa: CASRITPGGGWYEQYF
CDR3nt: TGTGCCAGCAGAATCACCCCGGGGGGCGGCTGGTACGAGCAGTACTTC

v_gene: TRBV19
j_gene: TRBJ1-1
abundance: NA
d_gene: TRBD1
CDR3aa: CASSTFRGTEAFF
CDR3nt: TGTGCCAGTAGTACATTCAGGGGGACTGAAGCTTTCTTT